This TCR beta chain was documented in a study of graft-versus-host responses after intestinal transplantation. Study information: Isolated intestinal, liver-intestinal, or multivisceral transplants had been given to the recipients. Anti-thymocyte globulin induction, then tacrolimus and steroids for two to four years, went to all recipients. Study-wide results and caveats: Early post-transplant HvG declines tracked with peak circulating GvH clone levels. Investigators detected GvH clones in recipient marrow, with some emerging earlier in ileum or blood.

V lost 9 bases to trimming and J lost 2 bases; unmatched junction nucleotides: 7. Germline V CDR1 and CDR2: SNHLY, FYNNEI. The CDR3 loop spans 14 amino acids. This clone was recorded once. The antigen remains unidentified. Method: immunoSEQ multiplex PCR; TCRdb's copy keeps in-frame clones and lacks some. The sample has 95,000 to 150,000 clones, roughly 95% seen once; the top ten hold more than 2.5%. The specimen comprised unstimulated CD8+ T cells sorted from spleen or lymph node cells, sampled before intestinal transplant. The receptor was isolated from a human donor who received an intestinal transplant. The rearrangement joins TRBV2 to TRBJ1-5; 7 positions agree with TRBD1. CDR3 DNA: TGTGCCAGTACAGGGGAAATGGGCAATCAGCCCCAGCATTTT. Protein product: CASTGEMGNQPQHF. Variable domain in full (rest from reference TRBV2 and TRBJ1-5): EPEVTQTPSHQVTQMGQEVILRCVPISNHLYFYWYRQILGQKVEFLVSFYNNEISEKSEIFDDQFSVERPDGSNFTLKIRSTKLEDSAMYFCASTGEMGNQPQHFGDGTRLSIL.